This T cell receptor beta chain was found in a study of blood T cell repertoires in COVID-19. Across the study: Nucleic acid was either cDNA or gDNA, and it came from T cells, B-cell-depleted T cells, or PBMCs.

V dropped 5 bases and J dropped 8 bases, with 16 bases sitting between them. The CDR3 is 14 amino acids. Germline-derived CDR1 and CDR2 are SGHKS and YYEKEE (reference sequence). In the authors' workflow: Estimates of nucleated cell counts were drawn from the amplification of reference gene primers. The protocol was immunoSEQ multiplex PCR, while the TCRdb copy is restricted to in-frame clones and leaves out a portion. V, J and clone size are those of that table, while D and trimming were read from the DNA. The table shows some 130,000 clones, with more than 90% occurring only once. What was sequenced was peripheral blood. The chain joins TRBV5-5 to TRBJ1-4, with D tentatively TRBD1 (5 bases). The receptor was derived from a man aged 55 to 70 with COVID-19, enrolled during active disease. The CDR3 region is CASRGGRRTEKLFF. In DNA, the CDR3 is TGTGCCAGCAGGGGGGGACGTAGGACGGAAAAACTGTTTTTT.